This passage covers 28 T cell receptor beta chains from one sample sequenced in a study of T-cell reconstitution after alpha-beta-depleted transplantation in children. This sample's TCRbeta library carried unique molecular identifier barcodes. One entry per CDR3 protein, called by TCRdb with MiXCR from the PCR reads. In the table there are around 450,000 distinct CDR3 sequences, 43% of which are singletons. Sequencing was performed on PBMCs, taken before TCRalphabeta/CD19-depleted stem cell transplant. These receptors came from a girl aged 2 to 9 with aplastic anemia, due to receive a stem cell transplant.

This clonotype was detected ten times or more. The rearrangement uses TRBV29-1 and TRBJ2-5, with 8 bases that match TRBD2. The CDR3 extends over 12 amino acids. Trimming took 8 bases from V and 4 from J; bases not matched to a gene: 6. Per germline, CDR1 SQVTM and CDR2 ANQGSEA. The CDR3 DNA follows: TGCAGCACCTCCCGGGAGGGAGAGACCCAGTACTTC. Its protein is CSTSREGETQYF.

The chain combines TRBV29-1 with TRBJ2-1; TRBD1 might be the D (6 bases). Trimming cost V 4 bases and J 6 bases, with 13 bases left between them. Germline CDR1 SQVTM, CDR2 ANQGSEA. This CDR3 is 13 amino acids long. CDR3 residues: CSVGVWGLNEQFF. DNA for the CDR3: TGCAGCGTTGGGGTTTGGGGGCTCAATGAGCAGTTCTTC.

This clonotype was seen only a few times. This chain joins TRBV12-3 or TRBV12-4 and TRBJ2-7; 8 bases are a match to TRBD2. Unmatched junction bases numbered 9, after V lost 6 bases and J lost 2 bases. This CDR3 region has 15 residues. CDR3 nucleotide sequence: TGTGCCAGCAGAGACACGGGACTAGGAGCCTACGAGCAGTACTTC. The encoded protein is CASRDTGLGAYEQYF.

The rearrangement links TRBV15 to TRBJ2-5; 7 positions agree with TRBD1. Losses at the gene ends were 1 base for V and 0 bases for J; bases not matched to a gene: 8. This CDR3 is built from 17 residues. Per germline, CDR1 LNHNV and CDR2 YYDKDF (reference sequence). The CDR3 bases are TGTGCCACCAGCAGAGGGAGGAAACAGGGGAACCAAGAGACCCAGTACTTC. Its translation: CATSRGRKQGNQETQYF.

The CDR3 DNA reads TGTGCCAGCAGCTTAGAGGCAACTGGGGACGAGCAGTACTTC. Translation gives CASSLEATGDEQYF. V is TRBV7-6 and J is TRBJ2-7, with D hard to call. Between the trimmed V and J ends, which lost 1 base and 5 bases, there was a span of 12 bases. Germline V gene data show CDR1 as SGHVS and CDR2 as FNYEAQ. The CDR3 totals 14 residues. The full variable domain, completed using reference TRBV7-6 and TRBJ2-7, is GAGVSQSPRYKVTKRGQDVALRCDPISGHVSLYWYRQALGQGPEFLTYFNYEAQQDKSGLPNDRFSAERPEGSISTLTIQRTEQRDSAMYRCASSLEATGDEQYFGPGTRLTVT.

By frequency in the sample, this clonotype is medium-sized. V and J are TRBV20-1 and TRBJ2-3, with a weak D call TRBD2 (7 bases). Germline values: CDR1 DFQATT, CDR2 SNEGSKA (reference sequence). The CDR3 runs 13 residues. Trimming removed 6 bases at V and 2 bases at J, with 12 bases between. DNA for the CDR3: TGCAGTGCCTTAGGGGGGGTCACAGATACGCAGTATTTT. This codes for CSALGGVTDTQYF.

The chain links TRBV20-1 to TRBJ1-1, with D hard to call. The CDR3 spans 14 residues. Germline values: CDR1 DFQATT, CDR2 SNEGSKA (reference sequence). V dropped 0 bases and J dropped 2 bases, with 10 bases sitting between them. The CDR3 protein is CSARDLSVNTEAFF. DNA for the CDR3: TGCAGTGCTAGAGATCTCTCGGTTAACACTGAAGCTTTCTTT.

V and J are TRBV28 and TRBJ2-3; 9 bases map to TRBD2. CDR1 and CDR2 from the germline V gene are MDHEN and SYDVKM. The CDR3 runs 17 residues. V lost 7 bases, J lost 0 bases, and 11 bases stayed unmatched. CDR3 region: CASIPRRREGSTDTQYF. DNA for the CDR3: TGTGCCAGCATCCCCCGGAGGCGGGAGGGGAGCACAGATACGCAGTATTTT.

The chain has TRBV20-1 and TRBJ2-3; D is unresolved. The ends were cut back, 6 bases at V and 2 bases at J, with 15 bases in the middle. CDR3 length: 14 residues. Germline lookup yields CDR1 DFQATT and CDR2 SNEGSKA (reference sequence). The chain's CDR3 is CSAKGPSYTDTQYF. CDR3 nucleotides: TGCAGTGCGAAAGGGCCGAGTTACACAGATACGCAGTATTTT.

V is TRBV29-1 and J is TRBJ2-3, with D perhaps matching TRBD2 (6 bases). Germline V gives CDR1 SQVTM, CDR2 ANQGSEA. V shed 2 bases and J shed 2 bases, with 11 bases lying between them. CDR3 length: 14 amino acids. CDR3 region: CSVETGTFTDTQYF. In DNA, the CDR3 is TGCAGCGTTGAAACGGGGACTTTCACAGATACGCAGTATTTT.

This clonotype has more than one count but fewer than ten. The J gene is TRBJ2-7, the V gene TRBV7-2; TRBD2 is a possible D gene (6 bases). The germline CDR1 and CDR2 sequences are SGHTA and FQGNSA. The CDR3 consists of 14 residues. With 2 bases removed from V and 6 bases from J, the gap between germline ends came to 14 bases. The CDR3 here is CASSLWPTSGEQYF. The CDR3 nucleotides are TGTGCCAGCAGCTTATGGCCGACTAGTGGCGAGCAGTACTTC.

In this sample, this clonotype turned up many times. V is TRBV12-3 or TRBV12-4 and J is TRBJ1-6; 8 nucleotides agree with TRBD1. The V segment lost 3 bases and the J segment 9 bases; nucleotides outside the gene matches: 4. The CDR3 totals 14 residues. As DNA, the CDR3 is TGTGCCAGCAGTTTCCCAGGGGGCAGTTCACCCCTCCACTTT. It yields the protein CASSFPGGSSPLHF.

The chain uses TRBV5-6 and TRBJ2-1, with 12 bases that match TRBD2. Germline V gene sequence: CDR1 SGHDT, CDR2 YYEEEE. This CDR3 is built from 15 residues. V lost 2 bases, J lost 6 bases, and 3 bases stayed unmatched. The CDR3 DNA reads TGTGCCAGCAGCTTTAGACTAGCGGGAGTCAATGAGCAGTTCTTC. Its protein is CASSFRLAGVNEQFF.

CDR3 sequence: CASGQDKNIQYF. The CDR3 coding sequence is TGTGCGTCTGGGCAGGACAAAAACATTCAGTACTTC. The chain carries TRBV28 and TRBJ2-4; no reliable D call. The germline V gene encodes CDR1 MDHEN and CDR2 SYDVKM. The CDR3 contains 12 residues.

This clonotype occurred many times. This chain links TRBV20-1 with TRBJ2-5, with 9 bases that match TRBD2. The germline CDR1 and CDR2 sequences are DFQATT and SNEGSKA (reference sequence). V was clipped by 5 bases and J by 1 base; unmatched bases: 2. The length of the CDR3 is 13 residues. Written as DNA, the CDR3 is TGCAGTGCTCTTAGCGGGGGCCAAGAGACCCAGTACTTC. Translation: CSALSGGQETQYF.

This clonotype was observed at least ten times. The chain joins TRBV5-1 to TRBJ2-1; 11 positions match TRBD2. CDR3 length: 16 residues. V lost 1 base, J lost 0 bases, and 0 bases stayed unmatched. The germline V gene has CDR1 SGHRS and CDR2 YFSETQ. The CDR3, as DNA: TGCGCCAGCAGCTTGACTAGCGGGAGCTCCTACAATGAGCAGTTCTTC. This codes for CASSLTSGSSYNEQFF. Based on the CDR3 plus reference TRBV5-1 and TRBJ2-1, the full variable domain is KAGVTQTPRYLIKTRGQQVTLSCSPISGHRSVSWYQQTPGQGLQFLFEYFSETQRNKGNFPGRFSGRQFSNSRSEMNVSTLELGDSALYLCASSLTSGSSYNEQFFGPGTRLTVL.

This chain joins TRBV7-2 and TRBJ2-3; 12 bases agree with TRBD2. CDR3 length equals 16 residues. The germline gives CDR1 SGHTA, CDR2 FQGNSA. V trimming: 5 bases; J trimming: 4 bases; junction bases outside the gene matches: 7. CDR3 loop: CASSPQTSGGPDTQYF. The DNA of the CDR3 is TGTGCCAGCAGCCCACAGACTAGCGGGGGCCCAGATACGCAGTATTTT.

The chain couples TRBV5-6 to TRBJ1-1; D perhaps matches TRBD1 (6 bases). The CDR3 totals 18 residues. V lost 0 bases and J lost 1, with 19 bases in between. CDR1 is SGHDT and CDR2 is YYEEEE in the germline V gene. The CDR3, as DNA: TGTGCCAGCAGCTTGGCTAGGTTTTTTACAGGGCCGAACACTGAAGCTTTCTTT. It yields the protein CASSLARFFTGPNTEAFF.

This clonotype was picked up many times. The genes are TRBV12-3 or TRBV12-4 and TRBJ1-1, with D maybe TRBD1 (5 bases). The CDR3 is 11 residues long. Trimming left V 8 bases short and J 1 base short, with 5 bases between. This CDR3 reads CASGANTEAFF. The CDR3 DNA is TGTGCCAGCGGGGCGAACACTGAAGCTTTCTTT.

J is TRBJ2-2 and V is TRBV21-1; no DNA check was done on the table's D call, TRBD1. TRBV21-1 is a pseudogene locus. The CDR3 contains 14 residues. The CDR3 region is CASSACHTEGELFF. CDR3 coding DNA: TGTGCCAGCAGCGCCTGTCATACGGAGGGGGAGCTGTTTTTT.

The chain combines TRBV4-1 with TRBJ1-6, with D possibly TRBD1 on 6 matching bases. The CDR3 is 16 amino acids. Germline CDR1 is MGHRA and CDR2 is YSYEKL. Trimming pared 0 bases from V and 9 bases from J, leaving 15 bases between. CDR3 loop: CASSQESRGRGSPLHF. The CDR3 DNA reads TGCGCCAGCAGCCAAGAAAGCAGGGGACGAGGTTCACCCCTCCACTTT.

J is TRBJ2-1 and V is TRBV29-1; a weak D match, TRBD2 (6 bases). Germline CDR1 SQVTM, CDR2 ANQGSEA. Trimming removed 5 bases at V and 15 bases at J, with 14 bases between. This CDR3 has 10 amino acids. Written as DNA, the CDR3 is TGCAGCGTTTTTGCGGGACTTTGGTTCTTC. Amino acids: CSVFAGLWFF.

There are many counts of this clonotype. The chain carries TRBV20-1 and TRBJ2-3, with 7 bases fitting TRBD2. Unmatched junction bases numbered 10, after V lost 0 bases and J lost 7 bases. The CDR3 is 15 amino acids. Germline V gene data show CDR1 as DFQATT and CDR2 as SNEGSKA (reference sequence). CDR3 region: CSARDPAGVINTQYF. For the CDR3, the DNA is TGCAGTGCTAGAGATCCGGCGGGAGTGATTAATACGCAGTATTTT.

This sequence joins TRBV18 and TRBJ2-7; D is tentatively TRBD1 or TRBD2 (5 bases each). This CDR3 comprises 15 residues. Germline loops: CDR1 KGHSH, CDR2 LQKENI. V was trimmed by 3 bases and J by 2 bases, leaving 14 bases between them. The CDR3 region is CASSPRGVGAYEQYF. The CDR3 DNA reads TGTGCCAGCTCACCGCGAGGGGTTGGGGCCTACGAGCAGTACTTC.

This clonotype was observed a handful of times. V gene TRBV7-9 combines with J gene TRBJ2-1; D is possibly TRBD1 or TRBD2 (6 bases each). This CDR3 contains 15 residues. Germline CDR1 is SEHNR and CDR2 is FQNEAQ (reference sequence). V was trimmed by 4 bases and J by 9 bases, leaving 19 bases between them. CDR3 amino acids: CASSSTGALKSEQFF. CDR3 DNA: TGTGCCAGCAGCTCGACGGGGGCCTTAAAAAGTGAGCAGTTCTTC.

The gene calls are TRBV27 and TRBJ1-6; no clear D gene. CDR1 is MNHEY and CDR2 is SMNVEV in the germline V gene (reference sequence). The CDR3 sequence is 13 residues long. V lost 4 bases, J lost 10 bases, and 11 bases lay in between. CDR3 sequence (DNA): TGTGCCAGCAGTTGGATGGGAAACTCACCCCTCCACTTT. It translates to CASSWMGNSPLHF.

The chain employs TRBV11-2 and TRBJ2-5; 9 bases are shared with TRBD2. The ends lost 5 bases at V and 2 bases at J; junction bases unmatched: 15. The CDR3 is 18 amino acids. Germline V CDR1 and CDR2: SGHAT, FQNNGV. The CDR3 sequence is CASSPRPGGSGGQETQYF. CDR3 coding DNA: TGTGCCAGCAGCCCTAGGCCGGGTGGTAGCGGGGGTCAAGAGACCCAGTACTTC.

The CDR3 DNA sequence: TGTGCCCTCAGCTCGACTCTAGCGGGAGCGGGCGGCAATACGCAGTATTTT. It is translated as CALSSTLAGAGGNTQYF. V is TRBV12-3 or TRBV12-4 and J is TRBJ2-3; TRBD2 aligns across 10 bases. This CDR3 has 17 amino acids. V lost 11 bases, J lost 7 bases, and 21 bases stayed unmatched.